This is a list of T cell receptor beta chains from one sample in a study of cytomegalovirus exposure and HLA in healthy donors. The table came from immunoSEQ multiplex PCR; TCRdb's copy has only in-frame clones and leaves some out. The table shows fewer than 200,000 clones, with 60% to 80% occurring only once. Sequenced input: PBMCs. The source is a man aged 55 to 70 in good health and CMV-seronegative. Both conserved end residues are part of each CDR3. A D gene is named only where the DNA matches it firmly. Clone size is not always given. Where it is, it says once, few, many or a class for expanded clones.

V: TRBV9
J: TRBJ1-5
size: .
D: .
DNA: TGTGCCAGCAGCGTATCCTCAGGGGATCAGCCCCAGCATTTT
CDR3: CASSVSSGDQPQHF

V: TRBV27
J: TRBJ2-7
size: .
D: TRBD2
DNA: TGTGCCAGCAGTTCAGCACTAGCGGGAGGGTCCTACGAGCAGTACTTC
CDR3: CASSSALAGGSYEQYF

V: TRBV5-1
J: TRBJ1-1
size: .
D: .
DNA: TGCGCCAGCAGCTTGGGTCAGGGTCCATATAAAGCTTTCTTT
CDR3: CASSLGQGPYKAFF

V: TRBV10-2
J: TRBJ2-3
size: .
D: .
DNA: TGCGCCAGCAGTGAGTCGGGCGGCGCGGGGCCCTTGGGAGATACGCAGTATTTT
CDR3: CASSESGGAGPLGDTQYF

V: TRBV28
J: TRBJ1-5
size: .
D: .
DNA: TGTGCCAGCAGTTTAACCGGGGATTGGGGTAGCAATCAGCCCCAGCATTTT
CDR3: CASSLTGDWGSNQPQHF

V: TRBV5-8
J: TRBJ2-7
size: .
D: TRBD1
DNA: TGTGCCAGCAGCTTTCAGGGGGCGTACGAGCAGTACTTC
CDR3: CASSFQGAYEQYF

V: TRBV5-4
J: TRBJ2-2
size: .
D: .
DNA: TGTGCCAGCAGCTTGGCCGGTAACCCCGGGGAGCTGTTTTTT
CDR3: CASSLAGNPGELFF

V: TRBV27
J: TRBJ2-7
size: few
D: TRBD2
DNA: TGTGCCAGGGGGCGGGGGGGAACCCACGAGCAGTACTTC
CDR3: CARGRGGTHEQYF

V: TRBV5-4
J: TRBJ2-1
size: .
D: TRBD1
DNA: TGTGCCAGCAGCACGGGACAGGGGGCAAGCAATGAGCAGTTCTTC
CDR3: CASSTGQGASNEQFF

V: TRBV9
J: TRBJ2-6
size: .
D: .
DNA: TGTGCCAGCAGCCCAACTTCACGGGAGAGTTATTCTGGGGCCAACGTCCTGACTTTC
CDR3: CASSPTSRESYSGANVLTF

V: TRBV30
J: TRBJ2-7
size: few
D: TRBD2
DNA: TGTGCCTGGAGTGGCCGCAGGACTAGCGGGAAACTCTACGAGCAGTACTTC
CDR3: CAWSGRRTSGKLYEQYF

V: TRBV7-2
J: TRBJ2-1
size: .
D: TRBD2
DNA: TGTGCCAGCAGCCAATTTAGGGCGGGAGATGAGCAGTTCTTC
CDR3: CASSQFRAGDEQFF

V: TRBV29-1
J: TRBJ2-1
size: .
D: TRBD2
DNA: TGCAGCGTTGAAATCGGGGGGGGGCCCTACAATGAGCAGTTCTTC
CDR3: CSVEIGGGPYNEQFF

V: TRBV5-4
J: TRBJ2-7
size: .
D: TRBD2
DNA: TGTGCCAGCAGCGGTTGGGGGGGCTACGAGCAGTACTTC
CDR3: CASSGWGGYEQYF

V: TRBV5-1
J: TRBJ2-2
size: .
D: TRBD2
DNA: TGCGCCAGCAGCCTCCTGACTAGCGGGAGCTCCGGGGAGCTGTTTTTT
CDR3: CASSLLTSGSSGELFF

V: TRBV14
J: TRBJ2-4
size: once
D: .
DNA: TGTGCCAGCAGCCAGACGGGACACAACCCCTTAGCCAAAAACATTCAGTACTTC
CDR3: CASSQTGHNPLAKNIQYF

V: TRBV5-1
J: TRBJ2-2
size: .
D: TRBD1
DNA: TGCGCCAGCAGCCCATGGACAGGGGCCGGGGAGCTGTTTTTT
CDR3: CASSPWTGAGELFF

V: TRBV5-1
J: TRBJ1-2
size: .
D: TRBD1
DNA: TGCGCCAGCAGCATCGGGACAGGTTTAAACTATGGCTACCCCTTC
CDR3: CASSIGTGLNYGYPF

V: TRBV2
J: TRBJ1-6
size: .
D: TRBD1
DNA: TGTGCCAGCAGTGAGGAACAGGGGTATTCACCCCTCCACTTT
CDR3: CASSEEQGYSPLHF

V: TRBV13
J: TRBJ2-7
size: .
D: .
DNA: TGTGCCAGCACCCCTGGTGGGGCCCCCTACGAGCAGTACTTC
CDR3: CASTPGGAPYEQYF

V: TRBV6-5
J: TRBJ1-3
size: .
D: .
DNA: TGTGCCAGCAGATCTACAGGGCGGAACACCATATATTTT
CDR3: CASRSTGRNTIYF

V: TRBV6-1
J: TRBJ2-5
size: .
D: .
DNA: TGTGCCAGCAGACCCGTGGGGGCCTACCAAGAGACCCAGTACTTC
CDR3: CASRPVGAYQETQYF

V: TRBV14
J: TRBJ1-1
size: .
D: .
DNA: TGTGCCAGCAGCCAAGTTAGGTCAGGGGCCACTGAAGCTTTCTTT
CDR3: CASSQVRSGATEAFF

V: TRBV19
J: TRBJ1-4
size: .
D: TRBD1
DNA: TGTGCCAGTAGTCCCCTGACAGGGCTTAATGAAAAACTGTTTTTT
CDR3: CASSPLTGLNEKLFF

V: TRBV6-5
J: TRBJ1-2
size: .
D: TRBD1
DNA: TGTGCCAGCAGTTATCACCGGGACAGGGACTATGGCTACACCTTC
CDR3: CASSYHRDRDYGYTF

V: TRBV2
J: TRBJ2-2
size: .
D: .
DNA: TGTGCCAGCAGGACGGGGTACGGGAACACCGGGGAGCTGTTTTTT
CDR3: CASRTGYGNTGELFF

V: TRBV2
J: TRBJ2-1
size: medium-sized
D: .
DNA: TGTGCCAGCAACTTCAGGGTCGGCAATGAGCAGTTCTTC
CDR3: CASNFRVGNEQFF

V: TRBV27
J: TRBJ2-5
size: .
D: .
DNA: TGTGCCAGCAGTTTATCTGCGTGGGAGACCCAGTACTTC
CDR3: CASSLSAWETQYF

V: TRBV18
J: TRBJ1-5
size: .
D: .
DNA: TGTGCCAGCTCACCGGGGCCAGATCTTAGCAATCAGCCCCAGCATTTT
CDR3: CASSPGPDLSNQPQHF

V: TRBV5-6
J: TRBJ2-4
size: .
D: .
DNA: TGTGCCAGCAGCTCCCCCGGGGTCGGCAAAAACATTCAGTACTTC
CDR3: CASSSPGVGKNIQYF

V: TRBV7-9
J: TRBJ1-2
size: .
D: TRBD1
DNA: TGTGCCAGCAGCTCATACCGGGACAGGGGGCATGGCTACCCCTTC
CDR3: CASSSYRDRGHGYPF